A single sample gave rise to the 31 T cell receptor beta chains below, sequenced in a study of cytomegalovirus exposure and HLA in healthy donors. The PCR had 60 Vbeta and 13 Jbeta primers. This table comes from immunoSEQ multiplex PCR, and its TCRdb copy is limited to in-frame clones, with some not included. The repertoire consists of 150,000 to 200,000 clones, with about 71% occurring once and the leading ten covering approximately 1.5%. Sequencing was carried out using PBMCs. These receptor sequences come from a man in his forties or fifties in good health and CMV-seronegative.

This sequence joins TRBV11-2 and TRBJ2-5; tentative D call: TRBD2 (5 bases). The CDR3 has 16 residues. With 5 bases removed from V and 2 bases from J, the gap between germline ends came to 18 bases. Looked up from germline, CDR1 is SGHAT and CDR2 is FQNNGV. The CDR3 DNA follows: TGTGCCAGCAGCCCTTCCGCGGGCGTTTTTCAAGAGACCCAGTACTTC. Translated, it gives CASSPSAGVFQETQYF.

V gene TRBV6-1 combines with J gene TRBJ2-7; 10 bases line up with TRBD1. This CDR3 has 15 residues. V dropped 4 bases and J dropped 2; count of bases not matched to a gene: 5. Germline CDR1 reads MNHNS; CDR2 reads SASEGT. CDR3 protein: CASSVGTGVTYEQYF. DNA of the CDR3: TGTGCCAGCAGTGTAGGGACAGGGGTTACCTACGAGCAGTACTTC.

The chain combines TRBV7-2 with TRBJ2-7; tentatively, D is TRBD1 (6 bases). The CDR3 extends over 15 amino acids. Deletions cut 5 bases from V and 3 bases from J, with 17 bases between. From germline, CDR1 is SGHTA and CDR2 FQGNSA. This CDR3 is CASSLQGIPDYEQYF. The DNA of the CDR3 is TGTGCCAGCAGCCTCCAGGGGATCCCCGACTACGAGCAGTACTTC.

This clone was detected a few times. V and J are TRBV4-2 and TRBJ2-1, with 15 bases matching TRBD2. CDR1 is LGHNA, CDR2 YNFKEQ, per germline. The V segment lost 2 bases and the J segment 2 bases; nucleotides outside the gene matches: 10. The CDR3 runs 20 residues. CDR3 sequence (DNA): TGTGCCAGCAGCCAACGGTTACCGGGACTAGCGGGGGGTGCCTACAATGAGCAGTTCTTC. It yields the protein CASSQRLPGLAGGAYNEQFF.

In its sample, this clone was seen a few times. The rearrangement links TRBV28 to TRBJ1-4, with unresolved D. The germline V gene encodes CDR1 MDHEN and CDR2 SYDVKM. V lost 7 bases and J 4 bases, leaving 4 bases between the germline ends. The CDR3 spans 11 residues. The CDR3 bases are TGTGCCAGCATCGGTAATGAAAAACTGTTTTTT. Translating it yields CASIGNEKLFF.

This chain links TRBV14 with TRBJ1-4, with 7 bases fitting TRBD1. This CDR3 comprises 15 residues. The V gene end was trimmed by 4 bases and the J gene end by 8 bases; junction bases not matched to a gene: 10. CDR1 and CDR2 from the germline V gene are SGHDN and FVKESK. The CDR3 DNA reads TGTGCCAGCAGCCGTTCCGGGACAGTGGTCGAAAAACTGTTTTTT. It encodes CASSRSGTVVEKLFF.

This clone has just a few counts. The chain combines TRBV5-6 with TRBJ2-2, with D unclear. This CDR3 spans 15 amino acids. V lost 1 base to trimming and J lost 1 base, with 8 bases between them. Germline V gene lookup returns CDR1 SGHDT and CDR2 YYEEEE. The CDR3 region has the DNA TGTGCCAGCAGCTTGCTGGCAGGGAACACCGGGGAGCTGTTTTTT. Residues: CASSLLAGNTGELFF.

A few counts support this clone. The chain combines TRBV6-1 with TRBJ1-3; 7 positions match TRBD1. V was clipped by 3 bases and J by 4 bases; unmatched bases: 9. There are 16 residues in the CDR3. Germline V gives CDR1 MNHNS, CDR2 SASEGT. The CDR3 nucleotides read TGTGCCAGCAGTGATTTGGGGGACAGACGCGGAAACACCATATATTTT. This gives the protein CASSDLGDRRGNTIYF.

The table lists this clone with a few counts. J is TRBJ2-1 and V is TRBV19; 8 bases fit TRBD2. Germline CDR1 is LNHDA and CDR2 is SQIVND (reference sequence). This CDR3 has 17 residues. V trimming: 7 bases; J trimming: 1 base; junction bases outside the gene matches: 12. The CDR3 sequence: CASTRTGRGGSYNEQFF. The CDR3 DNA sequence: TGTGCCAGTACCCGCACCGGGAGGGGGGGATCCTACAATGAGCAGTTCTTC. Together with reference TRBV19 and TRBJ2-1, the CDR3 gives the full variable domain: DGGITQSPKYLFRKEGQNVTLSCEQNLNHDAMYWYRQDPGQGLRLIYYSQIVNDFQKGDIAEGYSVSREKKESFPLTVTSAQKNPTAFYLCASTRTGRGGSYNEQFFGPGTRLTVL.

V and J are TRBV7-2 and TRBJ1-1, with TRBD1 matching over 7 bases. CDR1 is SGHTA and CDR2 is FQGNSA in the germline V gene. The CDR3 runs 14 residues. The V segment lost 3 bases and the J segment 4 bases; nucleotides outside the gene matches: 5. The CDR3 nucleotides are TGTGCCAGCAGCTTGTACGCAGGGGGCACTGAAGCTTTCTTT. Amino acid sequence: CASSLYAGGTEAFF.

The gene calls are TRBV29-1 and TRBJ2-7; 7 positions agree with TRBD1. Germline values: CDR1 SQVTM, CDR2 ANQGSEA. V gave up 2 bases and J gave up 2 bases; unmatched junction bases: 6. The CDR3 consists of 14 residues. The CDR3 loop reads CSVESGTATYEQYF. The CDR3 DNA reads TGCAGCGTTGAATCCGGGACAGCAACCTACGAGCAGTACTTC.

This clone was seen once. The V and J genes are TRBV4-1 and TRBJ1-2; tentative D call: TRBD1 (5 bases). CDR3 length: 14 amino acids. The germline V and J ends were trimmed by 1 base and 2 bases, with 8 bases remaining between them. Germline V gives CDR1 MGHRA, CDR2 YSYEKL. CDR3: CASSQVEGNYGYTF. For the CDR3, the DNA is TGCGCCAGCAGCCAAGTGGAGGGGAACTATGGCTACACCTTC.

The rearrangement joins TRBV4-1 to TRBJ2-7; 9 bases agree with TRBD1. Trimming took 3 bases from V and 0 from J; bases not matched to a gene: 6. CDR3 length equals 16 residues. CDR1 is MGHRA, CDR2 YSYEKL, per germline. The CDR3 protein is CASSQGGQGISYEQYF. Here the CDR3 DNA reads TGCGCCAGCAGCCAGGGGGGACAGGGAATCTCCTACGAGCAGTACTTC.

This chain connects TRBV5-4 to TRBJ2-7; TRBD2 matches 11 bases. The V gene end was trimmed by 4 bases and the J gene end by 4 bases; junction bases not matched to a gene: 7. CDR1 is SGHNT and CDR2 is YYREEE in the germline V gene (reference sequence). There are 15 residues in the CDR3. CDR3 in DNA: TGTGCCAGCAGCCCGTCCGGGACTAGCGGTTACGAGCAGTACTTC. Its protein product is CASSPSGTSGYEQYF.

The V and J genes are TRBV5-8 and TRBJ1-1; D not certain. The germline V gene encodes CDR1 SGHTS and CDR2 YDEGEE. V was trimmed by 0 bases and J by 3 bases, leaving 12 bases between them. The CDR3 extends over 15 amino acids. In nucleotides, the CDR3 is TGTGCCAGCAGCTTGGTTGGCTCTGAACACACTGAAGCTTTCTTT. It yields the protein CASSLVGSEHTEAFF.

This chain connects TRBV5-5 to TRBJ2-5; TRBD2 matches at 12 bases. The trim removed 4 bases at V and 5 bases at J, leaving 9 bases unmatched. Germline CDR1 and CDR2: SGHKS and YYEKEE (reference sequence). This CDR3 is 16 amino acids long. Here the CDR3 reads CASSPGLAGRRETQYF. As DNA, the CDR3 is TGTGCCAGCAGCCCCGGACTAGCGGGGCGACGGGAGACCCAGTACTTC.

The rearrangement uses TRBV6-5 and TRBJ2-5; a possible D gene is TRBD2 (5 bases). The length of the CDR3 is 13 residues. Between the trimmed V and J ends, which lost 6 bases and 4 bases, there was a span of 12 bases. Germline V gives CDR1 MNHEY, CDR2 SVGAGI. DNA for the CDR3: TGTGCCAGCAGCTCCACTAGGGCAGAGACCCAGTACTTC. Translation gives CASSSTRAETQYF.

This clone is termed medium-sized (0.01 to 0.1%). The genes are TRBV5-1 and TRBJ2-3; the D is unclear. Deletions cut 2 bases from V and 6 bases from J, with 13 bases between. The CDR3 spans 14 residues. CDR1 is SGHRS and CDR2 is YFSETQ in the germline V gene. CDR3: CASSFSEPEDTQYF. CDR3 nucleotides: TGCGCCAGCAGCTTTTCCGAGCCTGAGGATACGCAGTATTTT.

This clone was seen a few times. The chain couples TRBV5-4 to TRBJ2-1; D may be TRBD1 (6 bases). Trimming shortened V by 1 base and J by 4 bases, and 12 bases separated the two germline ends. Germline V gene sequence: CDR1 SGHNT, CDR2 YYREEE (reference sequence). This CDR3 has 15 residues. CDR3 nucleotides: TGTGCCAGCAGCTTGCGAGACAGGATTTACAATGAGCAGTTCTTC. It yields the protein CASSLRDRIYNEQFF.

For the CDR3, the DNA is TGTGCCAGCAGCCCGCAGACTGGGAGTATGAACACTGAAGCTTTCTTT. It encodes CASSPQTGSMNTEAFF. The V call is TRBV9, the J call TRBJ1-1; D gene ambiguous. CDR1 SGDLS and CDR2 YYNGEE come from the germline V gene. There are 16 residues in the CDR3. With 4 bases removed from V and 0 bases from J, the gap between germline ends came to 16 bases.

The chain couples TRBV7-2 to TRBJ2-5; TRBD1 matches at 11 bases. Germline V gene sequence: CDR1 SGHTA, CDR2 FQGNSA. The V gene end was trimmed by 5 bases and the J gene end by 4 bases; junction bases not matched to a gene: 6. The CDR3 spans 15 residues. CDR3 sequence (DNA): TGTGCCAGCAGCAAGGGACAGGGGGTCCGAGAGACCCAGTACTTC. It encodes CASSKGQGVRETQYF.

This clone appeared a few times. The gene calls are TRBV6-1 and TRBJ1-2, with TRBD1 identical over 10 bases. The ends lost 2 bases at V and 7 bases at J; junction bases unmatched: 4. CDR1 is MNHNS and CDR2 is SASEGT in the germline V gene. This CDR3 has 14 amino acids. CDR3 nucleotides: TGTGCCAGCAGTGAAATGGGGACAGGGGTTGGCTACACCTTC. It yields the protein CASSEMGTGVGYTF.

V is TRBV2 and J is TRBJ2-3; 8 positions agree with TRBD1. V was clipped by 6 bases and J by 6 bases; unmatched bases: 2. CDR3 size: 12 residues. Germline loops: CDR1 SNHLY, CDR2 FYNNEI. The CDR3 here is CASSYRGDTQYF. Written as DNA, the CDR3 is TGTGCCAGCAGCTACAGGGGGGATACGCAGTATTTT.

The gene calls are TRBV7-8 and TRBJ2-7; 9 bases are shared with TRBD1. There are 15 residues in the CDR3. V lost 7 bases and J lost 7; bases outside the gene matches: 14. Per the germline V gene, CDR1 is SGHVS and CDR2 is FQNEAQ. The CDR3 reads CASILGGQGTEEQYF. CDR3 coding DNA: TGTGCCAGCATCCTAGGAGGACAGGGGACGGAGGAGCAGTACTTC.

This clone has more than one count but fewer than ten. The chain links TRBV9 to TRBJ1-2, with D perhaps matching TRBD1 (5 bases). Trimming stripped 0 bases from V and 0 bases from J, with 12 bases between. This CDR3 is built from 16 residues. Germline V CDR1 and CDR2: SGDLS, YYNGEE. In DNA, the CDR3 is TGTGCCAGCAGCGTAGGTCGGGGGACCGCTAACTATGGCTACACCTTC. Protein: CASSVGRGTANYGYTF.

This clone was seen only a few times. V usage is TRBV27 and J usage is TRBJ2-2; a possible D gene is TRBD2 (5 bases). From germline, CDR1 is MNHEY and CDR2 SMNVEV (reference sequence). The CDR3 loop spans 14 amino acids. The V end was cut by 2 bases, the J end by 6 bases, with 10 bases between. CDR3 coding DNA: TGTGCCAGCAGTTTAACTAGATACGCCGGGGAGCTGTTTTTT. It codes for CASSLTRYAGELFF.

This clone was detected once. V and J are TRBV9 and TRBJ2-6; a weak D match, TRBD2 (7 bases). Trimming cost V 0 bases and J 2 bases, with 12 bases left between them. This CDR3 contains 17 residues. Germline assignment: CDR1 SGDLS and CDR2 YYNGEE. The CDR3 spells CASSVEQGRAGANVLTF. The CDR3 bases are TGTGCCAGCAGCGTAGAGCAGGGGAGGGCTGGGGCCAACGTCCTGACTTTC.

The chain has TRBV18 and TRBJ1-1; 12 positions agree with TRBD1. CDR1 is KGHSH and CDR2 is LQKENI in the germline V gene. The CDR3 spans 16 residues. Trimming removed 0 bases from V and 1 base from J; junction bases left unmatched: 0. CDR3 residues: CASSPPGQGANTEAFF. CDR3 coding DNA: TGTGCCAGCTCACCACCGGGACAGGGGGCGAACACTGAAGCTTTCTTT.

This chain joins TRBV28 and TRBJ1-1; D is undetermined. Germline CDR1 MDHEN, CDR2 SYDVKM. The CDR3 covers 13 residues. V was cut by 2 bases and J by 0 bases, with 4 bases left in between. Written as DNA, the CDR3 is TGTGCCAGCAGTTTACCGGTGAACACTGAAGCTTTCTTT. Translation: CASSLPVNTEAFF.

The V gene is TRBV4-2, the J gene TRBJ1-5; 7 nucleotides line up with TRBD1. The CDR3 has 16 amino acids. Germline assignment: CDR1 LGHNA and CDR2 YNFKEQ. V trimming: 2 bases; J trimming: 0 bases; junction bases outside the gene matches: 4. In DNA form, the CDR3 reads TGTGCCAGCAGCCAATCGACAGGGTTTAGCAATCAGCCCCAGCATTTT. The encoded protein is CASSQSTGFSNQPQHF.

This clone was counted once. V and J are TRBV6-6 and TRBJ1-4, with D maybe TRBD1 (6 bases). V shed 6 bases and J shed 8 bases, with 22 bases lying between them. The germline V gene encodes CDR1 MNHNY and CDR2 SVGAGI (reference sequence). The length of the CDR3 is 16 residues. CDR3 bases: TGTGCCAGCAGCGCCGGAGGGGGGGGGCGGGGGGAAAAACTGTTTTTT. It is translated as CASSAGGGGRGEKLFF.